These T cell receptor beta chains were read from a single sample in a study of response to subunit inactivated influenza vaccine. TCRdb reanalysed the RT-PCR reads using MiXCR and keeps one entry per CDR3 protein. The table has about 650,000 distinct CDR3 sequences, 11% to 15% seen once. The starting material was PBMCs from blood, obtained approximately 15 days before vaccination. The receptors were gathered from a middle-aged man who received an inactivated influenza vaccine. Each CDR3 is given with its conserved first and last residue. D genes are given only for firm matches. Clone size is stated in some rows and not others, as once, few, many or a class when expanded.

CDR3nt: TGTGCCAGCAGTCGGCCTACTGGGAATGGCTACACCTTC
CDR3aa: CASSRPTGNGYTF
j_gene: TRBJ1-2
d_gene: NA
abundance: NA
v_gene: TRBV27

CDR3nt: TGTGCCAGCAGTTTACAGCGGTTCACAGATACGCAGTATTTT
CDR3aa: CASSLQRFTDTQYF
j_gene: TRBJ2-3
d_gene: NA
abundance: NA
v_gene: TRBV12-3/TRBV12-4

CDR3nt: TGTGCCAGCAGTCCCCTGGGAGGCACCGGGGAGCTGTTTTTT
CDR3aa: CASSPLGGTGELFF
j_gene: TRBJ2-2
d_gene: NA
abundance: many
v_gene: TRBV7-9

CDR3nt: TGCAGTGCTAGAGTGAACGGGGTTGGGGCCGGGGAGCTGTTTTTT
CDR3aa: CSARVNGVGAGELFF
j_gene: TRBJ2-2
d_gene: NA
abundance: NA
v_gene: TRBV20-1

CDR3nt: TGTGCCAGCAGTTACCTGACAGGGGGGACTGAAGCTTTCTTT
CDR3aa: CASSYLTGGTEAFF
j_gene: TRBJ1-1
d_gene: TRBD1
abundance: many
v_gene: TRBV6-5

CDR3nt: TGCAGCGTTGTAACATTTCCCTCCTACGAGCAGTACTTC
CDR3aa: CSVVTFPSYEQYF
j_gene: TRBJ2-7
d_gene: NA
abundance: NA
v_gene: TRBV29-1

CDR3nt: TGTGCCAGCAGTTACCGAGGACTAGCGGGAGGGATCTACGAGCAGTACTTC
CDR3aa: CASSYRGLAGGIYEQYF
j_gene: TRBJ2-7
d_gene: TRBD2
abundance: few
v_gene: TRBV6-5

CDR3nt: TGTGCCAGCAGTTTCCGGGACAACCTAGCCAAAAACATTCAGTACTTC
CDR3aa: CASSFRDNLAKNIQYF
j_gene: TRBJ2-4
d_gene: NA
abundance: NA
v_gene: TRBV12-3/TRBV12-4

CDR3nt: TGCGCCAGCAGCTCGGGGACAGATAACCAGTACTTC
CDR3aa: CASSSGTDNQYF
j_gene: TRBJ2-7
d_gene: TRBD1
abundance: many
v_gene: TRBV5-1

CDR3nt: TGCGCCAGCAGCGAGGGACAGGCCACAGATACGCAGTATTTT
CDR3aa: CASSEGQATDTQYF
j_gene: TRBJ2-3
d_gene: TRBD1
abundance: few
v_gene: TRBV5-1

CDR3nt: TGTGCCAGCAGTCCCCTGCTCACAGGCGACTACGAGCAGTACTTC
CDR3aa: CASSPLLTGDYEQYF
j_gene: TRBJ2-7
d_gene: NA
abundance: few
v_gene: TRBV28

CDR3nt: TGCGCCAGCAGCTTGGACGCAGGGGGCACTGAAGCTTTCTTT
CDR3aa: CASSLDAGGTEAFF
j_gene: TRBJ1-1
d_gene: TRBD1
abundance: many
v_gene: TRBV5-1

CDR3nt: TGTGCCAGCGATAGAAGAATGGGGACTAGCGGGGGAAGAGAGACCCAGTACTTC
CDR3aa: CASDRRMGTSGGRETQYF
j_gene: TRBJ2-5
d_gene: TRBD2
abundance: NA
v_gene: TRBV6-1

CDR3nt: TGTGCCAGCAGCCAAGAATCGTCAGGGGAATTCATCGTTAGGCAGTTCTTC
CDR3aa: CASSQESSGEFIVRQFF
j_gene: TRBJ2-1
d_gene: NA
abundance: few
v_gene: TRBV4-2

CDR3nt: TGTGCCAGCAGTTACGCTGGCACTGAAGCTTTCTTT
CDR3aa: CASSYAGTEAFF
j_gene: TRBJ1-1
d_gene: NA
abundance: NA
v_gene: TRBV6-2/TRBV6-3

CDR3nt: TGTGCCAGCAGTTTGCTGAGGCCAGATACGCAGTATTTT
CDR3aa: CASSLLRPDTQYF
j_gene: TRBJ2-3
d_gene: NA
abundance: many
v_gene: TRBV12-3/TRBV12-4

CDR3nt: TGTGCCAGCAGTTACTCGGGGACAAGAGACATTCAGTACTTC
CDR3aa: CASSYSGTRDIQYF
j_gene: TRBJ2-4
d_gene: NA
abundance: once
v_gene: TRBV6-2/TRBV6-3

CDR3nt: TGTGCCAGTAGGTCACACAGAAATAGCAATCAGCCCCAGCATTTT
CDR3aa: CASRSHRNSNQPQHF
j_gene: TRBJ1-5
d_gene: NA
abundance: few
v_gene: TRBV19

CDR3nt: TGCAGTGCTAGTCAAGGACAGGGTAAAGGAGCTTTCTTT
CDR3aa: CSASQGQGKGAFF
j_gene: TRBJ1-1
d_gene: TRBD1
abundance: few
v_gene: TRBV20-1

CDR3nt: TGTGCCAGCAGCTCAGACAGAAACTATGGCTACACCTTC
CDR3aa: CASSSDRNYGYTF
j_gene: TRBJ1-2
d_gene: NA
abundance: many
v_gene: TRBV12-3/TRBV12-4

CDR3nt: TGCAGCGTTGTCGGGCAACTAGCGGGAACCCTCGAGCAGTACTTC
CDR3aa: CSVVGQLAGTLEQYF
j_gene: TRBJ2-7
d_gene: TRBD2
abundance: many
v_gene: TRBV29-1

CDR3nt: TGCAGCGTTGATGGCGGGACACAATACAATGAGCAGTTCTTC
CDR3aa: CSVDGGTQYNEQFF
j_gene: TRBJ2-1
d_gene: NA
abundance: few
v_gene: TRBV29-1

CDR3nt: TGCGCCAGCAGCTTCACTAGCGGGGGCATTAGCACAGATACGCAGTATTTT
CDR3aa: CASSFTSGGISTDTQYF
j_gene: TRBJ2-3
d_gene: TRBD2
abundance: few
v_gene: TRBV5-1

CDR3nt: TGTGCCAGCAGCTCTCAGACACTGACTTCTGGAAACACCATATATTTT
CDR3aa: CASSSQTLTSGNTIYF
j_gene: TRBJ1-3
d_gene: NA
abundance: few
v_gene: TRBV5-5

CDR3nt: TGCGCCAGCAGCCATAGAGTAAGGGGGTTTCCTTCCTACGAGCAGTACTTC
CDR3aa: CASSHRVRGFPSYEQYF
j_gene: TRBJ2-7
d_gene: NA
abundance: few
v_gene: TRBV4-1

CDR3nt: TGTGCCAGCTCACCACCGTCCCTCCAAAGTGCAGATACGCAGTATTTT
CDR3aa: CASSPPSLQSADTQYF
j_gene: TRBJ2-3
d_gene: NA
abundance: NA
v_gene: TRBV18

CDR3nt: TGTGCCAGCAGTTATTCACGGGCGAGAGATAATTCACCCCTCCACTTT
CDR3aa: CASSYSRARDNSPLHF
j_gene: TRBJ1-6
d_gene: NA
abundance: NA
v_gene: TRBV6-2/TRBV6-3

CDR3nt: TGTGCCAGCAGTTTGGCAGGGGGATGGGATGAAAAACTGTTTTTT
CDR3aa: CASSLAGGWDEKLFF
j_gene: TRBJ1-4
d_gene: TRBD1
abundance: NA
v_gene: TRBV12-3/TRBV12-4

CDR3nt: TGTGCCAGCAGTTCGCGCCGTAATGCGCACGAGCAGTACTTC
CDR3aa: CASSSRRNAHEQYF
j_gene: TRBJ2-7
d_gene: NA
abundance: few
v_gene: TRBV12-3/TRBV12-4

CDR3nt: TGCAGTGCTAGGCTAGCCTACGAGCAGTACTTC
CDR3aa: CSARLAYEQYF
j_gene: TRBJ2-7
d_gene: NA
abundance: few
v_gene: TRBV20-1

CDR3nt: TGCAGCGTTGCCCGGGACAGGGGAACCGGGGAGCTGTTTTTT
CDR3aa: CSVARDRGTGELFF
j_gene: TRBJ2-2
d_gene: TRBD1
abundance: few
v_gene: TRBV29-1

CDR3nt: TGTGCCAGCTCATCAAGGGCAGACACAGATACGCAGTATTTT
CDR3aa: CASSSRADTDTQYF
j_gene: TRBJ2-3
d_gene: NA
abundance: many
v_gene: TRBV7-2

CDR3nt: TGTGCCAGCAGTTACACTCCAGGCGGGAGGGGGTTCTACGAGCAGTACTTC
CDR3aa: CASSYTPGGRGFYEQYF
j_gene: TRBJ2-7
d_gene: TRBD2
abundance: NA
v_gene: TRBV6-5

CDR3nt: TGCAGTGCTCCGGGACAGGGGAACACCGGGGAGCTGTTTTTT
CDR3aa: CSAPGQGNTGELFF
j_gene: TRBJ2-2
d_gene: TRBD1
abundance: NA
v_gene: TRBV20-1

CDR3nt: TGTGCCAGCAGTTACTCGAAAAGGGGATTCACCGGGGAGCTGTTTTTT
CDR3aa: CASSYSKRGFTGELFF
j_gene: TRBJ2-2
d_gene: NA
abundance: NA
v_gene: TRBV6-2/TRBV6-3

CDR3nt: TGTGCCAGCAGAAGAGCGGAGCCAGGTCGGCAAGAGACCCAGTACTTC
CDR3aa: CASRRAEPGRQETQYF
j_gene: TRBJ2-5
d_gene: NA
abundance: NA
v_gene: TRBV2

CDR3nt: TGTGCCAGCAGATGGAAACAGGGTGCCTCGGCAAAACTGTTTTTT
CDR3aa: CASRWKQGASAKLFF
j_gene: TRBJ1-4
d_gene: NA
abundance: NA
v_gene: TRBV28